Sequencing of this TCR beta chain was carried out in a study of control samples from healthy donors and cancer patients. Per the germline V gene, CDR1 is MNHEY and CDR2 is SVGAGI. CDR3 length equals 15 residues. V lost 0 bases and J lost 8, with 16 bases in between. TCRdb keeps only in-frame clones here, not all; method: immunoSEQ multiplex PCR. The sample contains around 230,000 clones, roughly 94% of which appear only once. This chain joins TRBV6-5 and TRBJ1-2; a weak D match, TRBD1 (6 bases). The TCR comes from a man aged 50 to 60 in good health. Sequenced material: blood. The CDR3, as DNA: TGTGCCAGCAGTTACTCGATCTTACCAGGGGTCGGCTACACCTTC. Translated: CASSYSILPGVGYTF.